These 13 T cell receptor beta chains were all obtained from the same sample, sequenced in a study of cytomegalovirus exposure and HLA in healthy donors (dated by TCRdb to 2016 to 2017). Libraries were built with the immunoSEQ multiplex PCR assay. A mixture of 60 forward primers for TCR Vbeta segments and 13 reverse primers for TCR Jbeta segments was used in the multiplex PCR. In its TCRdb copy, this immuneACCESS table keeps in-frame sequences only and misses some clones. Where compared with another copy, unresolved V genes explain less than half of these, and the others have no known cause. This sample comprises tens of thousands of clones, roughly 80% of them detected only once. The ten top clones hold around 4.6% of the sample. Input material: PBMCs. The receptors shown here come from a woman in her 40s in good health and CMV-seropositive.

This clone came up a few times. This sequence joins TRBV4-3 and TRBJ1-1; tentative D call: TRBD1 (5 bases). CDR3 length equals 14 residues. V dropped 0 bases and J dropped 4 bases, with 9 bases sitting between them. In germline, CDR1 is LGHNA, CDR2 YSLEER. For the CDR3, the DNA is TGCGCCAGCAGCCAAGATCGGGGGATCACTGAAGCTTTCTTT. Translating gives CASSQDRGITEAFF.

The chain couples TRBV14 to TRBJ1-1; tentatively, D is TRBD1 (5 bases). The CDR3 runs to 13 residues. V dropped 4 bases and J dropped 1 base, with 7 bases sitting between them. Germline V lookup: CDR1 SGHDN, CDR2 FVKESK. The CDR3 region is CASSLGGNTEAFF. The CDR3 nucleotides are TGTGCCAGCAGCCTCGGGGGGAACACTGAAGCTTTCTTT. Based on the CDR3 plus reference TRBV14 and TRBJ1-1, the full variable domain is EAGVTQFPSHSVIEKGQTVTLRCDPISGHDNLYWYRRVMGKEIKFLLHFVKESKQDESGMPNNRFLAERTGGTYSTLKVQPAELEDSGVYFCASSLGGNTEAFFGQGTRLTVV.

In this sample, this clone turned up a few times. The gene calls are TRBV6-5 and TRBJ2-1; the match to TRBD1 covers 7 bases. CDR1 is MNHEY, CDR2 SVGAGI, per germline. V lost 5 bases and J lost 10; bases outside the gene matches: 5. The CDR3 loop spans 12 amino acids. CDR3 nucleotide sequence: TGTGCCAGCAGTACGGGACAGCGCGAGCAGTTCTTC. This codes for CASSTGQREQFF.

The rearrangement uses TRBV7-9 and TRBJ2-1; 7 nucleotides agree with TRBD1. V dropped 7 bases and J dropped 5; count of bases not matched to a gene: 8. The CDR3 length is 14 residues. Germline CDR1 is SEHNR and CDR2 is FQNEAQ (reference sequence). The CDR3 protein is CASTPDRTDNEQFF. The DNA of the CDR3 is TGTGCCAGCACCCCGGACAGGACTGACAATGAGCAGTTCTTC.

The chain carries TRBV7-9 and TRBJ2-1, with 7 bases that match TRBD1. The V gene end was trimmed by 5 bases and the J gene end by 4 bases; junction bases not matched to a gene: 11. From germline, CDR1 is SEHNR and CDR2 FQNEAQ (reference sequence). The CDR3 loop spans 16 amino acids. CDR3 nucleotide sequence: TGTGCCAGCAGCCCCCTGACAGGGACCGATTACAATGAGCAGTTCTTC. Its translation is CASSPLTGTDYNEQFF.

The chain joins TRBV5-1 to TRBJ2-4, with D perhaps matching TRBD1 (6 bases). Germline-derived CDR1 and CDR2 are SGHRS and YFSETQ. This CDR3 spans 13 amino acids. Trimming pared 0 bases from V and 8 bases from J, leaving 9 bases between. CDR3 DNA sequence: TGCGCCAGCAGCTTGGAACAGGGTTACATTCAGTACTTC. Translating it yields CASSLEQGYIQYF.

Notes on this clone: The junction and the germline gene differ at one end; a read error may be behind it. The chain carries TRBV7-9 and TRBJ2-7; D is perhaps TRBD2 (6 bases). This CDR3 is built from 14 residues. The germline CDR1 and CDR2 sequences are SEHNR and FQNEAQ (reference sequence). The CDR3 nucleotides are TGTTCCAGCAGCTTAGCAGAGGGAGGTTACGAGCAGTACTTC. Amino acid sequence: CSSSLAEGGYEQYF.

Turning to this clone: This likely comes from a read error, as the CDR3 has no conserved phenylalanine or tryptophan at its end. No DNA is shown, since the ends of the CDR3 on it are uncertain; the CDR3 is the one TCRdb lists. CDR3 in amino acids: CASSLSGGV. This chain uses TRBV27 with TRBJ1-2. Inclusive of both ends, the CDR3 amounts to 9 amino acids. Per the germline V gene, CDR1 is MNHEY and CDR2 is SMNVEV (reference sequence).

The J gene is TRBJ1-5, the V gene TRBV28; 7 bases match TRBD1. After removal of 6 bases from V and 7 bases from J, the junction contained 6 bases not matched to a gene. CDR1 and CDR2 (germline): MDHEN, SYDVKM. The CDR3 is 13 residues long. CDR3 nucleotides: TGTGCCAGCAGGACAGGGTGGGGACAGCCCCAGCATTTT. It specifies CASRTGWGQPQHF.

This clone was counted between two and nine times. The gene calls are TRBV18 and TRBJ1-1; no clear D. The CDR3 totals 14 residues. The germline V gene has CDR1 KGHSH and CDR2 LQKENI. V lost 2 bases to trimming and J lost 3 bases, with 10 bases between them. CDR3: CASSPNSGDTEAFF. In DNA form, the CDR3 reads TGTGCCAGCTCACCAAACAGCGGTGACACTGAAGCTTTCTTT.

The chain couples TRBV27 to TRBJ2-1, with 10 bases lining up with TRBD2. The length of the CDR3 is 18 residues. After removal of 3 bases from V and 4 bases from J, the junction contained 12 bases not matched to a gene. Germline-derived CDR1 and CDR2 are MNHEY and SMNVEV (reference sequence). The CDR3 reads CASSLWLAGDTGYNEQFF. The CDR3, as DNA: TGTGCCAGCAGTTTGTGGCTAGCGGGAGACACCGGGTACAATGAGCAGTTCTTC.

The CDR3 nucleotides read TGCGCCAGCAGCTTGGTTAGCGGGACGTACGAGCAGTACTTC. It is translated as CASSLVSGTYEQYF. V is TRBV5-1 and J is TRBJ2-7; 8 nucleotides line up with TRBD2. The CDR3 runs 14 residues. The ends lost 0 bases at V and 4 bases at J; junction bases unmatched: 3. Germline values: CDR1 SGHRS, CDR2 YFSETQ.

The CDR3 reads CASATSPGGGGYEQYF. The CDR3 DNA follows: TGCGCCAGCGCAACCTCCCCCGGGGGGGGCGGCTACGAGCAGTACTTC. The chain couples TRBV5-1 to TRBJ2-7, with 8 bases that match TRBD2. The J segment lost 3 bases and the V segment lost 7 bases, leaving 15 bases of the junction unmatched. Per the germline V gene, CDR1 is SGHRS and CDR2 is YFSETQ. The CDR3 has 16 amino acids.